Following are 3 T cell receptor gamma chains from one sample sequenced in a study of γδ T cells in repeated Plasmodium falciparum infection. Vgamma9/Vdelta2+ and Vdelta2-negative gammadelta T cells were flow-sorted from PBMC for bulk sequencing. TCRdb called clones anew from the multiplex PCR reads with CATT. The table has about 14,000 gamma-chain clones, approximately 1.5% seen once; the top ten hold under 35%. Sequencing was performed on gamma-delta T cells from blood. These receptors were obtained from a pool of human donors (malaria-infected and uninfected, not separated).

This clone was picked up many times. The chain has TRGV4 and TRGJP2. Germline V gene data show CDR1 as EGSTGY and CDR2 as YDSYTSSV. The V and J ends lost 0 bases and 0 bases, in that order; junction bases with no gene match: 4. The CDR3 sequence is 16 residues long. CDR3 protein: CATWDGPYSSDWIKTF. CDR3 DNA: TGTGCCACCTGGGATGGGCCCTATAGTAGTGATTGGATCAAGACGTTT.

A remark on this clone: The TCRdb protein, from a much larger clone, departs from this DNA's translation at residue 4, likely by read error; the protein shown derives from the DNA. The chain has TRGV8 and TRGJ1 or TRGJ2. The J gene was not available in TCRdb and was assigned here by matching the DNA to germline segments. This CDR3 region has 13 residues. Germline CDR1 is VENAVY and CDR2 is YDSYNSRV. The V gene end was trimmed by 9 bases and the J gene end by 6 bases; junction bases not matched to a gene: 14. In nucleotides, the CDR3 is TGTGCCACCCGGAACCCCCCCGGTTATAAGAAACTCTTT. Amino acids: CATRNPPGYKKLF.

This clone was detected ten times or more. The CDR3 spells CATWDATYYKKLF. DNA for the CDR3: TGTGCCACCTGGGACGCCACTTATTATAAGAAACTCTTT. The chain carries TRGV2 and TRGJ1 or TRGJ2. The CDR3 sequence is 13 residues long. Germline V CDR1 and CDR2: EGSNGY, YDSYNSKV. Unmatched junction bases numbered 4, after V lost 2 bases and J lost 3 bases.